These 8 T cell receptor beta chains were sequenced from one sample in a study of cytomegalovirus exposure and HLA in healthy donors (dated by TCRdb to the late 2010s). Library prep was done by the immunoSEQ multiplex PCR assay. For the multiplex PCR, a mixture combining 60 forward primers for TCR Vbeta segments and 13 reverse primers for TCR Jbeta segments was used. TCRdb obtained this table from immuneACCESS and retained in-frame rearrangements with V and J assigned. These tables miss some clones; where compared with another copy, unresolved V genes account for less than half of the shortfall, and the remainder is unexplained. The sample table holds about 100,000 clones, of which about 75% were seen once. Roughly 10% of the sample is held by the ten biggest clonotypes. Sequencing input: PBMCs. Receptors were obtained from a man over 45 in good health and CMV-seronegative.

The rearrangement uses TRBV2 and TRBJ2-5, with 8 bases fitting TRBD2. The CDR3 spans 14 residues. V gave up 7 bases and J gave up 5 bases; unmatched junction bases: 9. From germline, CDR1 is SNHLY and CDR2 FYNNEI. CDR3 sequence reads: CASKNSGARETQYF. DNA for the CDR3: TGTGCCAGCAAGAATAGCGGGGCACGGGAGACCCAGTACTTC.

J is TRBJ2-3 and V is TRBV7-2; a possible D gene is TRBD2 (6 bases). The CDR3 sequence is 14 residues long. The germline CDR1 and CDR2 sequences are SGHTA and FQGNSA. V lost 5 bases, J lost 1 base, and 10 bases lay in between. The CDR3 region has the DNA TGTGCCAGCAGCCAGACTAGTGGCACAGATACGCAGTATTTT. Translating it yields CASSQTSGTDTQYF.

The J gene is TRBJ1-5, the V gene TRBV30, with D possibly matching TRBD1 (6 bases). Per the germline V gene, CDR1 is GTSNPN and CDR2 is SVGIG (reference sequence). V was clipped by 5 bases and J by 7 bases, with 15 bases between them. This CDR3 is built from 13 residues. In DNA, the CDR3 is TGTGCCTGGGGGAACAGGGCGGACCAGCCCCAGCATTTT. Amino acids: CAWGNRADQPQHF. Complete variable domain (other parts from reference TRBV30 and TRBJ1-5): SQTIHQWPATLVQPVGSPLSLECTVEGTSNPNLYWYRQAAGRGLQLLFYSVGIGQISSEVPQNLSASRPQDRQFILSSKKLLLSDSGFYLCAWGNRADQPQHFGDGTRLSIL.

This clone was observed once. This chain uses TRBV5-1 with TRBJ2-2, with a possible D match to TRBD1 (5 bases). V lost 4 bases and J 5 bases, leaving 15 bases between the germline ends. Germline-derived CDR1 and CDR2 are SGHRS and YFSETQ. The CDR3 sequence is 15 residues long. The CDR3 bases are TGCGCCAGCAGCCCCCAACAGGAGTATACCGGGGAGCTGTTTTTT. Encoded protein: CASSPQQEYTGELFF.

The chain uses TRBV6-6 and TRBJ1-1, with 9 bases fitting TRBD1. Germline CDR1 MNHNY, CDR2 SVGAGI (reference sequence). V trimming: 6 bases; J trimming: 5 bases; junction bases outside the gene matches: 10. The CDR3 is 15 residues long. The CDR3 DNA sequence: TGTGCCAGCAGCGTACAGGGGGCGACGGGTACTGAAGCTTTCTTT. Protein sequence: CASSVQGATGTEAFF.

The V call is TRBV2, the J call TRBJ1-1, with 8 positions matching TRBD1. CDR1 and CDR2 from the germline V gene are SNHLY and FYNNEI. V shed 1 base and J 3 bases; nucleotides not matched to a gene: 1. This CDR3 region has 14 residues. The CDR3 DNA reads TGTGCCAGCAGTGAAGGGACAGGGTACACTGAAGCTTTCTTT. It encodes CASSEGTGYTEAFF.

The chain recombines TRBV11-1 with TRBJ1-4; 9 bases agree with TRBD1. Looked up from germline, CDR1 is SGHAT and CDR2 is FQDESV (reference sequence). Trimming at V came to 5 bases and at J to 10 bases, leaving 8 bases not matched to a gene. This CDR3 region has 14 residues. Here the CDR3 reads CASSADRGRGKLFF. CDR3 nucleotide sequence: TGTGCCAGCAGCGCGGACAGGGGTCGTGGAAAACTGTTTTTT.

V and J are TRBV7-2 and TRBJ2-7, with TRBD1 matching 7 bases. The V gene end was trimmed by 4 bases and the J gene end by 0 bases; junction bases not matched to a gene: 9. The germline V gene encodes CDR1 SGHTA and CDR2 FQGNSA. The CDR3 runs to 16 residues. This CDR3 is CASSSTGALNSYEQYF. The CDR3 coding sequence is TGTGCCAGCAGCTCAACAGGGGCCCTTAACTCCTACGAGCAGTACTTC. The variable domain in full, completed from reference TRBV7-2 and TRBJ2-7, reads GAGVSQSPSNKVTEKGKDVELRCDPISGHTALYWYRQSLGQGLEFLIYFQGNSAPDKSGLPSDRFSAERTGGSVSTLTIQRTQQEDSAVYLCASSSTGALNSYEQYFGPGTRLTVT.